This T cell receptor (beta chain) is drawn from a study of vaccination effects on CD4 cells after COVID-19. For the study at large: Two-dose BNT162b2 or mRNA-1273 vaccination was given to participants.

Of note for this clone: Its target is unknown.

Study-wide points: Healthy vaccinees' vaccine-induced clones included only 1 of 255 cross-reacting with common cold coronaviruses.

This table comes from immunoSEQ multiplex PCR, and its TCRdb copy is limited to in-frame clones, with some not included. The sample shows 45,000 to 60,000 clones, 60% to 85% of them seen only once. When ten to eleven days of culture had elapsed, CD4+ T cells were isolated. None of these healthy vaccinees had been infected with SARS-CoV-2 before vaccination. Half-medium replacement with IL-2 medium occurred on days 3 and 7. This specimen consisted of CD4+ T cells from PBMCs cultured without peptide, obtained before COVID-19 vaccination. The receptor comes from a human donor who received a COVID-19 vaccine.

DNA of the CDR3: TGTGCCAGCAGCTTTGATGGACTAGAAGGAGATACGCAGTATTTT. Translating gives CASSFDGLEGDTQYF. This sequence joins TRBV7-2 and TRBJ2-3; 7 nucleotides match TRBD2. The V segment lost 3 bases and the J segment 5 bases; nucleotides outside the gene matches: 8. Per the germline V gene, CDR1 is SGHTA and CDR2 is FQGNSA. There are 15 residues in the CDR3.